Listed below are T cell receptor beta chains from one sample, sequenced in a study of cytomegalovirus exposure and HLA in healthy donors. Data came from immunoSEQ multiplex PCR; TCRdb stores just in-frame clones and leaves some out. The repertoire has 110,000 or so clones, around 76% of them found once; the top ten carry 7.5% to 9%. Specimen: PBMCs. Receptors were obtained from a man in his forties in good health and CMV-seropositive. CDR3s include the opening cysteine and the closing phenylalanine or tryptophan. D genes are given only for firm matches. Clone size, where shown, is once, few, many, or a class for clones that have expanded.

abundance: NA; v_gene: TRBV7-2; j_gene: TRBJ2-7; d_gene: NA; CDR3aa: CASSPEGGRYEQYF; CDR3nt: TGTGCCAGCAGCCCTGAGGGGGGGCGGTACGAGCAGTACTTC
abundance: NA; v_gene: TRBV6-6; j_gene: TRBJ2-3; d_gene: NA; CDR3aa: CASSPQRPGFTDTQYF; CDR3nt: TGTGCCAGCAGCCCCCAGCGCCCGGGGTTCACAGATACGCAGTATTTT
abundance: NA; v_gene: TRBV11-2; j_gene: TRBJ1-3; d_gene: NA; CDR3aa: CASSQTGSGNTIYF; CDR3nt: TGTGCCAGCAGTCAAACAGGGAGTGGAAACACCATATATTTT
abundance: NA; v_gene: TRBV7-3; j_gene: TRBJ2-1; d_gene: TRBD2; CDR3aa: CASRSAGTSSYNEQFF; CDR3nt: TGTGCCAGCAGATCAGCCGGGACTAGCAGTTACAATGAGCAGTTCTTC
abundance: NA; v_gene: TRBV5-4; j_gene: TRBJ2-5; d_gene: TRBD1; CDR3aa: CASSLTRGLGKETQYF; CDR3nt: TGTGCCAGCAGCTTAACCAGGGGGTTGGGGAAAGAGACCCAGTACTTC
abundance: once; v_gene: TRBV30; j_gene: TRBJ2-5; d_gene: NA; CDR3aa: CAWSRRVQETQYF; CDR3nt: TGTGCCTGGTCCCGACGGGTGCAAGAGACCCAGTACTTC
abundance: NA; v_gene: TRBV4-1; j_gene: TRBJ2-6; d_gene: NA; CDR3aa: CASSHTVSGANVLTF; CDR3nt: TGCGCCAGCAGCCACACGGTCTCTGGGGCCAACGTCCTGACTTTC
abundance: NA; v_gene: TRBV6-7; j_gene: TRBJ1-2; d_gene: TRBD1; CDR3aa: CASSADRALGGYTF; CDR3nt: TGTGCCAGCAGCGCGGACAGGGCTCTTGGTGGCTACACCTTC
abundance: NA; v_gene: TRBV27; j_gene: TRBJ1-4; d_gene: NA; CDR3aa: CASSLTGWEKLFF; CDR3nt: TGTGCCAGCAGTCTGACAGGTTGGGAAAAACTGTTTTTT
abundance: NA; v_gene: TRBV9; j_gene: TRBJ1-2; d_gene: TRBD1; CDR3aa: CASSVRQGDYGYTF; CDR3nt: TGTGCCAGCAGCGTAAGACAGGGAGATTATGGCTACACCTTC
abundance: few; v_gene: TRBV11-2; j_gene: TRBJ1-1; d_gene: NA; CDR3aa: CASSADRRATEAFF; CDR3nt: TGTGCCAGCAGCGCTGACCGGAGGGCCACTGAAGCTTTCTTT
abundance: NA; v_gene: TRBV4-2; j_gene: TRBJ2-1; d_gene: TRBD2; CDR3aa: CASSQEQGLADYNEQFF; CDR3nt: TGTGCCAGCAGCCAAGAGCAAGGACTAGCGGACTACAATGAGCAGTTCTTC
abundance: NA; v_gene: TRBV4-2; j_gene: TRBJ2-3; d_gene: TRBD2; CDR3aa: CASSPILAGGPDTQYF; CDR3nt: TGTGCCAGCAGCCCCATACTAGCGGGGGGCCCAGATACGCAGTATTTT
abundance: NA; v_gene: TRBV6-4; j_gene: TRBJ2-1; d_gene: TRBD1; CDR3aa: CASSPQGGNEQFF; CDR3nt: TGTGCCAGCAGCCCACAGGGGGGAAATGAGCAGTTCTTC
abundance: NA; v_gene: TRBV12-1; j_gene: TRBJ2-7; d_gene: NA; CDR3aa: CASSPGDRLNRRNYEQYF; CDR3nt: TGTGCCAGCAGCCCGGGGGACAGGCTGAACAGAAGGAACTACGAGCAGTACTTC
abundance: NA; v_gene: TRBV2; j_gene: TRBJ1-1; d_gene: NA; CDR3aa: CASRGGGGAEAFF; CDR3nt: TGTGCCAGCAGGGGAGGGGGGGGCGCTGAAGCTTTCTTT
abundance: NA; v_gene: TRBV6-5; j_gene: TRBJ2-1; d_gene: NA; CDR3aa: CASTGVNEQFF; CDR3nt: TGTGCCAGCACAGGGGTGAATGAGCAGTTCTTC
abundance: few; v_gene: TRBV2; j_gene: TRBJ1-4; d_gene: TRBD1; CDR3aa: CASRGLRGPTNEKLFF; CDR3nt: TGTGCCAGCAGGGGCCTCAGGGGGCCCACTAATGAAAAACTGTTTTTT
abundance: NA; v_gene: TRBV2; j_gene: TRBJ2-2; d_gene: NA; CDR3aa: CASSDPGALGGELFF; CDR3nt: TGTGCCAGCAGTGATCCAGGGGCGCTCGGCGGGGAGCTGTTTTTT
abundance: NA; v_gene: TRBV5-5; j_gene: TRBJ1-2; d_gene: TRBD1; CDR3aa: CASSPFGTGGLGYTF; CDR3nt: TGTGCCAGCAGCCCGTTCGGGACAGGGGGGCTTGGCTACACCTTC
abundance: NA; v_gene: TRBV4-3; j_gene: TRBJ1-2; d_gene: NA; CDR3aa: CASSQDGGDDNYGYTF; CDR3nt: TGCGCCAGCAGCCAAGATGGAGGGGACGATAACTATGGCTACACCTTC
abundance: NA; v_gene: TRBV6-5; j_gene: TRBJ2-7; d_gene: TRBD2; CDR3aa: CASSTGTSGAYEQYF; CDR3nt: TGTGCCAGCAGCACCGGGACTAGCGGGGCCTACGAGCAGTACTTC
abundance: NA; v_gene: TRBV29-1; j_gene: TRBJ1-2; d_gene: NA; CDR3aa: CSVESFQGWSYGYTF; CDR3nt: TGCAGCGTTGAAAGTTTTCAGGGCTGGAGCTATGGCTACACCTTC
abundance: NA; v_gene: TRBV2; j_gene: TRBJ2-7; d_gene: NA; CDR3aa: CASSEASVSYEQYF; CDR3nt: TGTGCCAGCAGTGAAGCGTCAGTCTCCTACGAGCAGTACTTC
abundance: NA; v_gene: TRBV6-5; j_gene: TRBJ2-3; d_gene: NA; CDR3aa: CASSYSGLGTDTQYF; CDR3nt: TGTGCCAGCAGTTACTCGGGACTCGGCACAGATACGCAGTATTTT
abundance: NA; v_gene: TRBV28; j_gene: TRBJ1-1; d_gene: TRBD1; CDR3aa: CASRDTGETEAFF; CDR3nt: TGTGCCAGCAGAGATACAGGGGAAACTGAAGCTTTCTTT
abundance: NA; v_gene: TRBV5-1; j_gene: TRBJ1-3; d_gene: TRBD1; CDR3aa: CASSLGGQGGGNTIYF; CDR3nt: TGCGCCAGCAGCTTGGGGGGACAGGGCGGAGGAAACACCATATATTTT
abundance: NA; v_gene: TRBV12-5; j_gene: TRBJ2-7; d_gene: NA; CDR3aa: CASGLVLSRTPSYEQYF; CDR3nt: TGTGCTAGTGGTTTGGTACTCAGCCGGACACCCTCCTACGAGCAGTACTTC
abundance: NA; v_gene: TRBV30; j_gene: TRBJ1-3; d_gene: NA; CDR3aa: CAWSVPGAGNTIYF; CDR3nt: TGTGCCTGGAGTGTACCAGGGGCCGGAAACACCATATATTTT
abundance: NA; v_gene: TRBV18; j_gene: TRBJ1-6; d_gene: TRBD1; CDR3aa: CASSTGTGISPLHF; CDR3nt: TGTGCCAGCTCAACTGGGACAGGGATTTCACCCCTCCACTTT
abundance: NA; v_gene: TRBV29-1; j_gene: TRBJ2-3; d_gene: TRBD1; CDR3aa: CSVEGQGGDTQYF; CDR3nt: TGCAGCGTTGAGGGACAGGGGGGAGATACGCAGTATTTT
abundance: NA; v_gene: TRBV14; j_gene: TRBJ2-1; d_gene: TRBD2; CDR3aa: CASSQGLAGGVEQFF; CDR3nt: TGTGCCAGCAGCCAGGGACTAGCGGGAGGGGTAGAGCAGTTCTTC
abundance: NA; v_gene: TRBV5-1; j_gene: TRBJ2-7; d_gene: TRBD2; CDR3aa: CASSSGTSGRPGGEQYF; CDR3nt: TGCGCCAGCAGCAGCGGGACTAGCGGGAGGCCGGGGGGCGAGCAGTACTTC
abundance: NA; v_gene: TRBV5-4; j_gene: TRBJ1-1; d_gene: NA; CDR3aa: CASSARENTEAFF; CDR3nt: TGTGCCAGCAGCGCCAGGGAGAACACTGAAGCTTTCTTT
abundance: few; v_gene: TRBV9; j_gene: TRBJ2-1; d_gene: TRBD1; CDR3aa: CASSGSGGVGNEQFF; CDR3nt: TGTGCCAGCAGCGGGTCAGGGGGCGTCGGCAATGAGCAGTTCTTC
abundance: NA; v_gene: TRBV18; j_gene: TRBJ1-1; d_gene: NA; CDR3aa: CASSLHENTEAFF; CDR3nt: TGTGCCAGCTCACTACACGAGAACACTGAAGCTTTCTTT
abundance: NA; v_gene: TRBV7-9; j_gene: TRBJ2-3; d_gene: NA; CDR3aa: CASSPRQATGTDTQYF; CDR3nt: TGTGCCAGCAGCCCGAGACAGGCAACTGGCACAGATACGCAGTATTTT
abundance: NA; v_gene: TRBV11-2; j_gene: TRBJ1-1; d_gene: NA; CDR3aa: CASSLQGHGTEAFF; CDR3nt: TGTGCCAGCAGCTTGCAGGGGCATGGCACTGAAGCTTTCTTT
abundance: NA; v_gene: TRBV7-3; j_gene: TRBJ2-1; d_gene: TRBD2; CDR3aa: CASSPTPGLALKGSEQFF; CDR3nt: TGTGCCAGCAGCCCAACCCCGGGACTAGCGTTGAAAGGGAGTGAGCAGTTCTTC
abundance: NA; v_gene: TRBV10-3; j_gene: TRBJ2-7; d_gene: TRBD2; CDR3aa: CATGPLAGPYEQYF; CDR3nt: TGTGCCACTGGCCCACTAGCGGGTCCCTACGAGCAGTACTTC
abundance: NA; v_gene: TRBV19; j_gene: TRBJ1-2; d_gene: TRBD1; CDR3aa: CASSPWTGFDYGYTF; CDR3nt: TGTGCCAGTAGTCCCTGGACAGGGTTCGACTATGGCTACACCTTC
abundance: NA; v_gene: TRBV6-5; j_gene: TRBJ1-2; d_gene: TRBD1; CDR3aa: CASSSTGQGNYGYTF; CDR3nt: TGTGCCAGCAGTTCAACGGGACAGGGCAACTATGGCTACACCTTC